This TCR beta chain was observed in a study of T cell repertoires in cytomegalovirus infection (dated 2019 in TCRdb). Regarding the study in general: Recently identified HLA-C-restricted CMV epitopes, whose presentation resists viral immunomodulation, were targeted by peptide stimulations together with well-studied HLA-B-restricted epitopes. The HLA type of each donor mattered for the analysis, because public TCR beta signatures pointed to carriage of CMV infection along with the matching HLA type.

The treatment or condition label here, explained by the study, means: in vitro stimulation with specific CMV peptide epitopes to enrich CMV-specific T cells. The sequencing machine was an Illumina HiSeq 1500. TCRdb reprocessing: public reads trimmed at Q25 with fastp, clones called with MiXCR, in-frame beta chains kept. One record per CDR3 amino acid sequence lists the most common genes and DNA. The sample records some 310,000 distinct CDR3 sequences, more than 20% of which are singletons. Of the sample, about an eighth is held by the ten largest clones. Turning to this clonotype: Its antigen remains unidentified. Base qualities are not at hand, and no much larger clone is one base apart.

V and J are truncated by 0 bases and 4 bases respectively, leaving an intervening sequence of 3 bases. The germline V gene gives CDR1 as ENHRY and CDR2 as SYGVKD. The CDR3 measures 12 amino acids from cysteine to phenylalanine. The read is trimmed to its CDR3 DNA, 36 bases read in frame from base 1. General study outcomes and caveats: Cumulative frequency of public TCR beta family members discriminated carriers of CMV infection plus the relevant HLA type in this cohort and an independent roughly 350-donor cohort. The ex vivo response was dominated by HLA-C-restricted CMV-specific TCR beta clonotypes, which also provided the single most frequent clonotype in two of eight donors.

The sequencing used cultured PBMCs, collected from culture after CMV antigen stimulation. The receptor was derived from a human donor in good health (CMV status not recorded). Some clones in this sample may be carry-over from other donors' samples. The V and J segments used are TRBV10-3 and TRBJ2-5, with the D gene too uncertain to name. The sequenced DNA is TGTGCCATCAGTGAGTCGGTAGAGACCCAGTACTTC. Translated, this gives CAISESVETQYF.